One sample yielded the 7 T cell receptor beta chains listed below, sequenced in a study of blood T cell repertoires in COVID-19 (TCRdb year 2020). The method behind the library was the immunoSEQ multiplex PCR assay. TCRdb holds this immuneACCESS table with in-frame rearrangements only. Some clones are missing; in checked studies, unresolved V genes explain under half, and the rest has no known cause. The sample includes some 130,000 clones, with roughly 80% observed a single time. The ten largest clones capture around an eighth of the sample. The specimen sequenced was peripheral blood. The receptors were gathered from a woman between 25 and 40 years old who had recovered from COVID-19.

This clone was found once. The chain employs TRBV2 and TRBJ1-1; 9 positions agree with TRBD1. Germline assignment: CDR1 SNHLY and CDR2 FYNNEI. The CDR3 is 14 amino acids. The V and J ends lost 4 bases and 4 bases, in that order; junction bases with no gene match: 4. As DNA, the CDR3 is TGTGCCAGCAGTGTTTCGGGACAGGGCACTGAAGCTTTCTTT. The encoded protein is CASSVSGQGTEAFF.

The chain has TRBV21-1 and TRBJ2-3; TRBD2, the D gene given by the table, was not confirmed from the DNA. TRBV21-1 is an annotated pseudogene. The CDR3 contains 18 residues. CDR3 nucleotides: TGTGCCAGCAGCACCCGAAACCGGGGACCGGGGGTAGCAGATACGCAGTATTTT. It specifies CASSTRNRGPGVADTQYF.

This clone has more than one count but fewer than ten. The CDR3: CATSDPGQGAAGANVLTF. DNA for the CDR3: TGTGCCACCAGTGATCCCGGACAGGGGGCGGCTGGGGCCAACGTCCTGACTTTC. This rearrangement joins TRBV24-1 to TRBJ2-6; 11 bases align to TRBD1. Germline V gene sequence: CDR1 KGHDR, CDR2 SFDVKD. The CDR3 totals 18 residues. The V segment lost 3 bases and the J segment 2 bases; nucleotides outside the gene matches: 5.

The gene calls are TRBV7-3 and TRBJ2-5; 8 bases are shared with TRBD2. The trim removed 2 bases at V and 2 bases at J, leaving 7 bases unmatched. CDR1 and CDR2 from the germline V gene are SGHTA and FQGTGA. This CDR3 is 16 amino acids long. Here the CDR3 DNA reads TGTGCCAGCAGCTTATATGCCCAGCGGGGGCAAGAGACCCAGTACTTC. Translated, it gives CASSLYAQRGQETQYF.

The chain carries TRBV7-9 and TRBJ1-1; D not resolved. The V and J ends lost 1 base and 1 base respectively, with 10 bases between them. This CDR3 is 15 amino acids long. Germline-derived CDR1 and CDR2 are SEHNR and FQNEAQ (reference sequence). CDR3 DNA sequence: TGTGCCAGCAGCTTAGGCCTGGGCTCGAACACTGAAGCTTTCTTT. Its protein product is CASSLGLGSNTEAFF.

The CDR3 region has the DNA TGTGCCAGCAGGCGGGATTGGGCCAAAAACATTCAGTACTTC. It specifies CASRRDWAKNIQYF. The rearrangement links TRBV2 to TRBJ2-4; tentative D call: TRBD2 (6 bases). Looked up from germline, CDR1 is SNHLY and CDR2 is FYNNEI. The CDR3 has 14 amino acids. V was pared by 6 bases and J by 1 base, with 10 bases between.

The chain recombines TRBV12-5 with TRBJ1-1; 9 nucleotides align to TRBD1. V was clipped by 5 bases and J by 8 bases; unmatched bases: 3. CDR3 length: 12 amino acids. Germline V gene data show CDR1 as LGHNT and CDR2 as FRNRAP. The CDR3 sequence is CASGPGTGEAFF. CDR3 nucleotide sequence: TGTGCTAGTGGTCCAGGGACAGGGGAAGCTTTCTTT.